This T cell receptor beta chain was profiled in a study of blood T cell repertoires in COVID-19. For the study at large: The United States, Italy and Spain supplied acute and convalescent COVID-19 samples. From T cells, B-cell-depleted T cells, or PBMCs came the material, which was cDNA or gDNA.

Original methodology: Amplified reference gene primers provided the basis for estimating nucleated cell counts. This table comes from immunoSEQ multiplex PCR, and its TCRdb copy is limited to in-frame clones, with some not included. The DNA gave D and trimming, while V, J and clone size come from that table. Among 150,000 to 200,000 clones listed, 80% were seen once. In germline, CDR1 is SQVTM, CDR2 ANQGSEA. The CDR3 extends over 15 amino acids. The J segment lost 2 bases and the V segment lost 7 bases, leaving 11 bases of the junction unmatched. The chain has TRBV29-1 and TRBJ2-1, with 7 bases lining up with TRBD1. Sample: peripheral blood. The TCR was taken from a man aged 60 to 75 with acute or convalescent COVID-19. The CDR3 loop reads CSGRPGTDPYNEQFF. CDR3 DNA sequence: TGCAGCGGCCGCCCCGGGACAGACCCCTACAATGAGCAGTTCTTC.